This TCR beta chain was profiled in a study of identical twins. Findings of the study overall: For monozygotic twins, models underestimated out-of-frame TCR alpha sharing. Findings came from cross-sectional statistics, without long-term follow-up of donors. The degree of excess twin sharing was weaker in beta out-of-frame sequences.

cDNA carried unique molecular identifiers, and a universal primer site was added by template switching. TCRdb re-analysed the 5' RACE reads in MiXCR, keeping a single row per CDR3 protein. The sample holds more than 1.5 million distinct CDR3 sequences, under 35% seen once. Deletions cut 2 bases from V and 4 bases from J, with 15 bases between. The germline V gene has CDR1 SEHNR and CDR2 FQNEAQ (reference sequence). The CDR3 length is 16 residues. A word on this clonotype: Its specificity is unknown.

The V gene is TRBV7-9, the J gene TRBJ2-1, with D possibly being TRBD1 (6 bases). Sequencing used cord blood. The receptor's source is a newborn girl in good health. CDR3 in amino acids: CASSLSSGAPYNEQFF. The CDR3 coding sequence is TGTGCCAGCAGCTTAAGTTCAGGGGCCCCTTACAATGAGCAGTTCTTC.